This T cell receptor (beta chain) was sequenced for a study of T cells in Graves' hyperthyroidism and ophthalmopathy. On the study more broadly: Peripheral blood was acquired at first diagnosis, ahead of any therapy whatsoever. Study-wide findings and caveats: Prediction of ophthalmopathy progression came a median around 7.1 months pre-onset.

Looked up from germline, CDR1 is GTSNPN and CDR2 is SVGIG (reference sequence). The ends were cut back, 0 bases at V and 6 bases at J, with 11 bases in the middle. The CDR3 is 13 amino acids. Orbital computed tomography and thyroid ultrasound, together with serum TRAb and thyroxine and clinical symptoms, were used for diagnoses. Template material for amplifying TCR beta CDR3 regions consisted of RNA transcripts. Researchers ran a first-round RT-PCR on the TCR CDR3 using the HTBI primer set. TCRdb processed the multiplex PCR reads anew with MiXCR; each CDR3 protein has one entry. Here the sample spans a few hundred thousand distinct CDR3 sequences, about a sixth being singletons. At least ten counts were recorded for this clonotype. Antigen unknown.

The V gene is TRBV30, the J gene TRBJ2-5; D gene unclear. Sequencing was carried out using blood. The clonotype comes from a middle-aged woman with Graves' ophthalmopathy. Here the CDR3 DNA reads TGTGCCTGGAGTGTACTGGGGTCTAAGACCCAGTACTTC. This translates into CAWSVLGSKTQYF.